This T cell receptor (beta chain) stems from a study of CD8+ T cells in alopecia areata. As the sequencing template, cDNA was produced by extracting RNA and reverse transcribing it. Only in-frame clones appear in the TCRdb table, and some are missing; sequencing was by immunoSEQ multiplex PCR. The sample has around 120,000 clones, around two fifths seen once. Findings and caveats of the study: Mice showed clearer TCR sharing than patients did, a gap that was possibly HLA-related.

Concerning this clone: What it binds is unknown.

CDR1 is SQVTM and CDR2 is ANQGSEA in the germline V gene. The CDR3 is made up of 12 amino acids. V was clipped by 5 bases and J by 2 bases; unmatched bases: 1. This sequence originates from a human donor with alopecia areata. The rearrangement uses TRBV29-1 and TRBJ2-3, with TRBD2 matching over 7 bases. Sequencing was performed on CD4+ T cells sorted from blood. The CDR3 loop reads CSVTSATDTQYF. The DNA of the CDR3 is TGCAGCGTTACTAGCGCCACAGATACGCAGTATTTT.